The 25 T cell receptor beta chains presented below share a single source sample, sequenced in a study of shared clonotypes between healthy human individuals. CD8 cells regarded as naive lacked CD45RO, were positively chosen for CCR7, and omitted terminally differentiated effector memory CD45RA+ cells. Assay used: immunoSEQ multiplex PCR; TCRdb lists only in-frame clones, some missing. The data hold some 1,900,000 clones, with over 85% observed a single time. Sequencing input: naive CD8+ T cells sorted from blood. The receptor source for this set is a man aged 18 to 30 in good health.

The chain links TRBV2 to TRBJ1-1; 7 positions match TRBD1. This CDR3 contains 15 residues. The germline CDR1 and CDR2 sequences are SNHLY and FYNNEI. With V trimmed by 6 bases and J by 4 bases, 11 bases remained unmatched. The CDR3 sequence is CASRDSTGRGTEAFF. The CDR3 DNA is TGTGCCAGCAGAGACTCGACAGGGAGGGGCACTGAAGCTTTCTTT. Looking up the rest from reference TRBV2 and TRBJ1-1 gives the full variable domain: EPEVTQTPSHQVTQMGQEVILRCVPISNHLYFYWYRQILGQKVEFLVSFYNNEISEKSEIFDDQFSVERPDGSNFTLKIRSTKLEDSAMYFCASRDSTGRGTEAFFGQGTRLTVV.

This chain links TRBV5-1 with TRBJ2-7; TRBD2 matches 9 bases. The germline gives CDR1 SGHRS, CDR2 YFSETQ. The V segment lost 2 bases and the J segment 2 bases; nucleotides outside the gene matches: 11. This CDR3 has 17 residues. The CDR3 reads CASSLQREREAPYEQYF. DNA for the CDR3: TGCGCCAGCAGCTTACAACGGGAGCGGGAGGCCCCCTACGAGCAGTACTTC.

The chain uses TRBV27 and TRBJ2-1; 10 positions match TRBD2. The CDR3 totals 15 residues. V was pared by 4 bases and J by 8 bases, with 8 bases of the junction left unmatched. In germline, CDR1 is MNHEY, CDR2 SMNVEV (reference sequence). CDR3 loop: CASSYVAGGPDEQFF. The CDR3 region has the DNA TGTGCCAGCAGTTACGTAGCGGGGGGACCCGATGAGCAGTTCTTC.

The chain recombines TRBV9 with TRBJ2-1; 7 bases fit TRBD2. Trimming at V came to 4 bases and at J to 5 bases, leaving 9 bases not matched to a gene. This CDR3 contains 15 residues. Per germline, CDR1 SGDLS and CDR2 YYNGEE. CDR3 protein: CASSPNSGWNNEQFF. CDR3 DNA sequence: TGTGCCAGCAGCCCCAATAGCGGGTGGAACAATGAGCAGTTCTTC.

The chain carries TRBV6-1 and TRBJ2-5; 10 positions match TRBD2. J lost 5 bases, V lost 3 bases, and 9 bases had no gene match. The CDR3 is 16 residues long. Germline CDR1 reads MNHNS; CDR2 reads SASEGT. The CDR3 is CASSELGTSVGETQYF. The CDR3 DNA follows: TGTGCCAGCAGTGAGTTGGGGACTAGCGTCGGGGAGACCCAGTACTTC.

The chain is built from TRBV15 and TRBJ2-7, with TRBD1 identical over 9 bases. J gave up 3 bases and V 1 base, and 4 bases lay outside the gene matches. The CDR3 contains 15 residues. Germline CDR1 reads LNHNV; CDR2 reads YYDKDF (reference sequence). DNA for the CDR3: TGTGCCACCAGCAGAGGGGGACAGGGATTCTACGAGCAGTACTTC. It specifies CATSRGGQGFYEQYF.

In nucleotides, the CDR3 is TGTGCCACCACCCATGCAACAGGGTTAAACGTCGCAGATACGCAGTATTTT. Translated: CATTHATGLNVADTQYF. This sequence joins TRBV27 and TRBJ2-3; perhaps TRBD1 as D (6 bases). CDR1 MNHEY and CDR2 SMNVEV come from the germline V gene (reference sequence). This CDR3 spans 17 amino acids. Trimming took 10 bases from V and 4 from J, leaving 27 bases between them.

The rearrangement joins TRBV9 to TRBJ1-1; no reliable D call. This CDR3 region has 13 residues. The V gene's germline CDR1 is SGDLS and CDR2 YYNGEE. Trimming shortened V by 2 bases and J by 8 bases, and 13 bases separated the two germline ends. CDR3: CASSVLHGSEAFF. The CDR3 DNA is TGTGCCAGCAGCGTTTTACACGGTTCCGAAGCTTTCTTT.

Only one count was recorded for this clone. V and J are TRBV27 and TRBJ2-7; D remains ambiguous. The CDR3 has 16 residues. Trimming removed 2 bases at V and 0 bases at J, with 14 bases between. From germline, CDR1 is MNHEY and CDR2 SMNVEV (reference sequence). The CDR3 nucleotides read TGTGCCAGCAGTTTAGTCGTACCTCTAAGCTCCTACGAGCAGTACTTC. This gives the protein CASSLVVPLSSYEQYF.

The J gene is TRBJ2-1, the V gene TRBV2; TRBD1 is a possible D gene (5 bases). The length of the CDR3 is 12 residues. V lost 1 base, J lost 7 bases, and 5 bases lay in between. Germline lookup yields CDR1 SNHLY and CDR2 FYNNEI. The CDR3 spells CASSEGTNEQFF. The CDR3 DNA sequence: TGTGCCAGCAGTGAAGGGACAAATGAGCAGTTCTTC. The full variable domain, with the rest looked up from reference TRBV2 and TRBJ2-1, is EPEVTQTPSHQVTQMGQEVILRCVPISNHLYFYWYRQILGQKVEFLVSFYNNEISEKSEIFDDQFSVERPDGSNFTLKIRSTKLEDSAMYFCASSEGTNEQFFGPGTRLTVL.

As for this clone: Within the sample, other DNA sequences also encode this same CDR3. The V gene is TRBV10-1, the J gene TRBJ2-7; the D gene is possibly TRBD2 (6 bases). Trimming took off 0 bases at V and 2 bases at J, with 8 bases between the two ends. The CDR3 is made up of 14 amino acids. Germline CDR1 is WNHNN and CDR2 is SYGVQD (reference sequence). CDR3 residues: CASSESGGTYEQYF. CDR3 sequence (DNA): TGCGCCAGCAGTGAGTCGGGGGGAACCTACGAGCAGTACTTC.

The gene calls are TRBV6-6 and TRBJ2-1; D is uncertain. This CDR3 has 15 residues. V was shortened by 3 bases and J by 3 bases, with 12 bases between the two germline ends. Germline V gene lookup returns CDR1 MNHNY and CDR2 SVGAGI (reference sequence). The CDR3 spells CASSYERWDYNEQFF. CDR3 sequence (DNA): TGTGCCAGCAGTTATGAGAGATGGGACTACAATGAGCAGTTCTTC.

The chain couples TRBV27 to TRBJ2-7; either TRBD1 or TRBD2 may supply D (6 bases each). V lost 1 base and J 1 base, leaving 14 bases between the germline ends. Looked up from germline, CDR1 is MNHEY and CDR2 is SMNVEV (reference sequence). CDR3 length equals 16 residues. The CDR3 spells CASSLYREDQSYEQYF. The CDR3 DNA follows: TGTGCCAGCAGTTTATACAGGGAGGACCAATCCTACGAGCAGTACTTC.

In this sample, this clone turned up once. The genes are TRBV21-1 and TRBJ2-5; the table's D call, TRBD2, was not checked against the DNA. TRBV21-1 is a recognized pseudogene. The CDR3 totals 17 residues. The CDR3 spells CASSKVQASGSWQTQYF. The CDR3, as DNA: TGTGCCAGCAGCAAAGTACAAGCTAGCGGGAGTTGGCAGACCCAGTACTTC.

The J gene is TRBJ2-2, the V gene TRBV6-5, with D unresolved. V was trimmed by 1 base and J by 3 bases, leaving 9 bases between them. The CDR3 totals 15 residues. Germline CDR1 reads MNHEY; CDR2 reads SVGAGI. The CDR3 DNA reads as TGTGCCAGCAGTTACTTCCATGGGGACACCGGGGAGCTGTTTTTT. It is translated as CASSYFHGDTGELFF.

This clone showed up just once. The V call is TRBV27, the J call TRBJ1-6; D is possibly TRBD1 (6 bases). The CDR3 consists of 15 residues. Germline V gene data show CDR1 as MNHEY and CDR2 as SMNVEV (reference sequence). The germline V and J ends were trimmed by 5 bases and 4 bases, with 12 bases remaining between them. This chain's CDR3 is CASSLTQGYNSPLHF. CDR3 DNA sequence: TGTGCCAGCAGTCTCACTCAGGGGTATAATTCACCCCTCCACTTT.

With respect to this clone: The same CDR3 is also encoded by other DNA sequences in this sample. The rearrangement joins TRBV30 to TRBJ2-2; D gene ambiguous. Germline V gene sequence: CDR1 GTSNPN, CDR2 SVGIG (reference sequence). The CDR3 is 13 amino acids. Trimming took off 0 bases at V and 6 bases at J, with 8 bases between the two ends. In DNA form, the CDR3 reads TGTGCCTGGAGTGTATCAGCCCCCGGGGAGCTGTTTTTT. Its translation is CAWSVSAPGELFF. Complete variable domain (other parts from reference TRBV30 and TRBJ2-2): SQTIHQWPATLVQPVGSPLSLECTVEGTSNPNLYWYRQAAGRGLQLLFYSVGIGQISSEVPQNLSASRPQDRQFILSSKKLLLSDSGFYLCAWSVSAPGELFFGEGSRLTVL.

The V call is TRBV5-4, the J call TRBJ2-2; D is ambiguous. The V end was cut by 2 bases, the J end by 1 base, with 3 bases between. Germline CDR1 is SGHNT and CDR2 is YYREEE (reference sequence). The CDR3 has 13 residues. This CDR3 reads CASSFWNTGELFF. CDR3 nucleotides: TGTGCCAGCAGCTTTTGGAACACCGGGGAGCTGTTTTTT. Using reference TRBV5-4 and TRBJ2-2 for the parts outside the CDR3, the full variable domain is ETGVTQSPTHLIKTRGQQVTLRCSSQSGHNTVSWYQQALGQGPQFIFQYYREEENGRGNFPPRFSGLQFPNYSSELNVNALELDDSALYLCASSFWNTGELFFGEGSRLTVL.

This clone has just one count. Distinct nucleotide sequences in the sample also encode this CDR3. The V and J genes are TRBV6-5 and TRBJ2-7; D remains ambiguous. V shed 3 bases and J shed 7 bases, with 7 bases lying between them. Germline V gene data show CDR1 as MNHEY and CDR2 as SVGAGI. The CDR3 contains 11 residues. CDR3 sequence: CASSYGSEQYF. In DNA, the CDR3 is TGTGCCAGCAGTTATGGGTCGGAGCAGTACTTC.

The table lists this clone with a few counts. Sequence at one end of the junction differs from germline and may be a read error. The gene calls are TRBV7-7 and TRBJ2-2; 7 bases are shared with TRBD2. This CDR3 region has 12 residues. CDR1 and CDR2 (germline): SSHAT, FNYEAQ (reference sequence). This chain's CDR3 is CASSLAGGELFF. The CDR3, as DNA: TGTGCTAGCAGCTTAGCGGGCGGGGAGCTGTTTTTT. Together with reference TRBV7-7 and TRBJ2-2, the CDR3 gives the full variable domain: GAGVSQSPRYKVTKRGQDVTLRCDPISSHATLYWYQQALGQGPEFLTYFNYEAQPDKSGLPSDRFSAERPEGSISTLTIQRTEQRDSAMYRCASSLAGGELFFGEGSRLTVL.

The chain couples TRBV23-1 to TRBJ2-2; 8 nucleotides line up with TRBD1. TRBV23-1 has ORF status, its function being uncertain. CDR3 length: 17 amino acids. V was pared by 3 bases and J by 6 bases, with 12 bases of the junction left unmatched. The CDR3 coding sequence is TGCGCCAGCAGTCAGGTTAATGGACAGGGAGAGGCCGGGGAGCTGTTTTTT. Its protein product is CASSQVNGQGEAGELFF.

The chain links TRBV10-3 to TRBJ2-7; maybe TRBD1 (6 bases). V dropped 1 base and J dropped 2 bases, with 15 bases sitting between them. The germline CDR1 and CDR2 sequences are ENHRY and SYGVKD. The CDR3 runs to 16 residues. The CDR3 region is CAISEFGVTGTYEQYF. The CDR3 DNA is TGTGCCATCAGTGAGTTTGGGGTAACAGGGACCTACGAGCAGTACTTC.

The rearrangement links TRBV29-1 to TRBJ2-3, with a possible D match to TRBD2 (5 bases). The CDR3 totals 15 residues. The V gene lost 2 bases and the J gene lost 2 bases, with 14 bases spanning the gap. From germline, CDR1 is SQVTM and CDR2 ANQGSEA. The CDR3 here is CSVELQRINTDTQYF. CDR3 nucleotides: TGCAGCGTTGAACTACAGCGGATTAACACAGATACGCAGTATTTT.

The chain combines TRBV10-3 with TRBJ2-3; 14 positions agree with TRBD2. CDR3 size: 17 residues. The germline V gene encodes CDR1 ENHRY and CDR2 SYGVKD. Trimming took 4 bases from V and 0 from J; bases not matched to a gene: 3. The DNA of the CDR3 is TGTGCCATCAGTGTGGGACTAGCGGGAGTCAGCACAGATACGCAGTATTTT. Translation gives CAISVGLAGVSTDTQYF.

The gene calls are TRBV4-3 and TRBJ2-6, with D possibly being TRBD2 (6 bases). The CDR3 is 16 residues long. The germline CDR1 and CDR2 sequences are LGHNA and YSLEER. Between the trimmed V and J ends, which lost 3 bases and 0 bases, there was a span of 9 bases. The CDR3 loop reads CASSHGGVSGANVLTF. CDR3 nucleotide sequence: TGCGCCAGCAGCCATGGAGGGGTCTCTGGGGCCAACGTCCTGACTTTC.